Each of the 23 T cell receptor beta chains below was sequenced from the same sample in a study of blood T cell repertoires in COVID-19. Profiling relied on immunoSEQ multiplex PCR, and the TCRdb table lists in-frame clones only, not all of them. Altogether about 140,000 clones are present, roughly four fifths being singletons, with the ten largest covering approximately 1.6%. Sequenced material: PBMCs or T cells enriched from blood (not recorded which). The receptors stem from a woman under 30 who had been exposed to COVID-19.

The rearrangement uses TRBV9 and TRBJ2-2; D possibly corresponds to TRBD2 (5 bases). CDR1 SGDLS and CDR2 YYNGEE come from the germline V gene. V dropped 3 bases and J dropped 4 bases, with 16 bases sitting between them. This CDR3 region has 16 residues. CDR3 sequence: CASSGRYGSGTGELFF. CDR3 DNA: TGTGCCAGCAGCGGTCGATATGGGAGCGGCACCGGGGAGCTGTTTTTT.

The chain joins TRBV11-2 to TRBJ1-4, with a possible D match to TRBD1 (5 bases). CDR1 is SGHAT and CDR2 is FQNNGV in the germline V gene. This CDR3 contains 13 residues. V was shortened by 5 bases and J by 9 bases, with 13 bases between the two germline ends. The CDR3 loop is CASSPLQGKKLFF. The CDR3, as DNA: TGTGCCAGCAGCCCCCTCCAGGGCAAAAAACTGTTTTTT.

With regard to this clone: Other DNA sequences from this sample encode an identical CDR3 as well. This chain joins TRBV5-4 and TRBJ2-5, with 8 positions matching TRBD1. The germline CDR1 and CDR2 sequences are SGHNT and YYREEE (reference sequence). CDR3 length: 14 amino acids. J lost 5 bases, V lost 1 base, and 4 bases had no gene match. The CDR3 DNA is TGTGCCAGCAGCTTGCAGGGGGCTATGGAGACCCAGTACTTC. Amino acids: CASSLQGAMETQYF.

To note about this clone: The junction shows a germline mismatch at one end, possibly a read error. This rearrangement joins TRBV7-9 to TRBJ1-4; the D is unclear. This CDR3 has 15 residues. Germline lookup yields CDR1 SEHNR and CDR2 FQNEAQ (reference sequence). The CDR3 spells CASSVAQTTNEKLFF. The CDR3 nucleotides are TGTGCCAGCAGCGTAGCCCAGACAACTAATGAAAAACTGTTTTTT.

The rearrangement links TRBV5-1 to TRBJ1-6, with 8 nucleotides matching TRBD1. Germline-derived CDR1 and CDR2 are SGHRS and YFSETQ. The trim removed 3 bases at V and 5 bases at J, leaving 4 bases unmatched. The CDR3 spans 15 residues. In DNA form, the CDR3 reads TGCGCCAGCAGCTACCGGGACAGGAATAATTCACCCCTCCACTTT. Translation: CASSYRDRNNSPLHF.

In its sample, this clone was seen a few times. This sequence joins TRBV7-8 and TRBJ1-5; D possibly corresponds to TRBD1 (6 bases). There are 15 residues in the CDR3. The germline V gene encodes CDR1 SGHVS and CDR2 FQNEAQ. V gave up 6 bases and J gave up 0 bases, with 12 bases separating them. CDR3 amino acids: CASRTTGDSNQPQHF. CDR3 DNA: TGTGCCAGCAGGACGACAGGAGATAGCAATCAGCCCCAGCATTTT.

V and J are TRBV20-1 and TRBJ1-4; a weak D match, TRBD1 (5 bases). Looked up from germline, CDR1 is DFQATT and CDR2 is SNEGSKA (reference sequence). This CDR3 has 14 amino acids. Trimming pared 3 bases from V and 4 bases from J, leaving 12 bases between. The CDR3 region is CSASPPGGNEKLFF. CDR3 bases: TGCAGTGCTAGTCCCCCGGGGGGTAATGAAAAACTGTTTTTT.

This chain joins TRBV20-1 and TRBJ1-1; tentatively, D is TRBD1 (6 bases). The CDR3 length is 11 residues. The germline V gene encodes CDR1 DFQATT and CDR2 SNEGSKA (reference sequence). V was trimmed by 6 bases and J by 3 bases, leaving 8 bases between them. CDR3 DNA sequence: TGCAGTGCAGGACAGCACACTGAAGCTTTCTTT. Translated, it gives CSAGQHTEAFF.

The V and J genes are TRBV12-3 or TRBV12-4 and TRBJ2-3; D is unclear. Trimming left V 4 bases short and J 1 base short, with 3 bases between. CDR3 length: 12 residues. The chain's CDR3 is CASSSGTDTQYF. The CDR3, as DNA: TGTGCCAGCAGTTCAGGCACAGATACGCAGTATTTT.

The rearrangement joins TRBV10-3 to TRBJ2-5; 9 bases are a match to TRBD2. Germline V gene sequence: CDR1 ENHRY, CDR2 SYGVKD. The CDR3 is 13 residues long. The J segment lost 7 bases and the V segment lost 8 bases, leaving 8 bases of the junction unmatched. The CDR3 DNA follows: TGTGCCATCCAAGGGGCGGGAGGGGGGACCCAGTACTTC. It yields the protein CAIQGAGGGTQYF.

The chain is built from TRBV19 and TRBJ1-2; D is ambiguous. CDR1 is LNHDA, CDR2 SQIVND, per germline (reference sequence). The CDR3 is made up of 11 amino acids. V lost 9 bases, J lost 4 bases, and 9 bases lay in between. CDR3 residues: CASAFLYGYTF. The CDR3 nucleotides are TGTGCCAGCGCGTTTCTCTATGGCTACACCTTC.

The chain has TRBV12-1 and TRBJ2-7; TRBD2 is the table's D call, not checked against the DNA. TRBV12-1 is labeled a pseudogene. The CDR3 extends over 19 amino acids. In nucleotides, the CDR3 is TGTGCCAGCAGCCAAAATCGCCCAAAGAGGGCGGGGGCGCGGGACGAGCAGTACTTC. Translating it yields CASSQNRPKRAGARDEQYF.

On this clone: The junction does not match germline at one end; this may be a read error. The chain carries TRBV9 and TRBJ2-1, with TRBD2 matching over 11 bases. The CDR3 consists of 14 residues. The V gene's germline CDR1 is SGDLS and CDR2 YYNGEE. The CDR3 sequence: CASSVAGGEGEQFF. The CDR3 DNA reads TGTGCCAGCAGTGTAGCGGGAGGGGAGGGTGAGCAGTTCTTC. Full variable domain (rest looked up from reference TRBV9 and TRBJ2-1): DSGVTQTPKHLITATGQRVTLRCSPRSGDLSVYWYQQSLDQGLQFLIQYYNGEERAKGNILERFSAQQFPDLHSELNLSSLELGDSALYFCASSVAGGEGEQFFGPGTRLTVL.

The chain couples TRBV4-1 to TRBJ1-1; no definite D call. Trimming pared 1 base from V and 5 bases from J, leaving 8 bases between. Germline-derived CDR1 and CDR2 are MGHRA and YSYEKL. This CDR3 contains 13 residues. The chain's CDR3 is CASSQVGVTEAFF. CDR3 nucleotide sequence: TGCGCCAGCAGCCAAGTCGGGGTTACTGAAGCTTTCTTT.

The chain couples TRBV2 to TRBJ1-4; no definite D call. Germline-derived CDR1 and CDR2 are SNHLY and FYNNEI. Trimming took off 7 bases at V and 4 bases at J, with 13 bases between the two ends. CDR3 size: 14 residues. CDR3 DNA: TGTGCCAGCAAATCGACTGAAAATAATGAAAAACTGTTTTTT. Protein sequence: CASKSTENNEKLFF.

CDR3 nucleotide sequence: TGTGCCAGCGGGGCAGAAGGTGAAAAACTGTTTTTT. It yields the protein CASGAEGEKLFF. V and J are TRBV9 and TRBJ1-4; tentative D call: TRBD1 (5 bases). This CDR3 has 12 amino acids. Germline V lookup: CDR1 SGDLS, CDR2 YYNGEE. Trimming took 7 bases from V and 7 from J, leaving 11 bases between them.

V and J are TRBV6-5 and TRBJ1-1; tentative D call: TRBD1 (6 bases). Looked up from germline, CDR1 is MNHEY and CDR2 is SVGAGI. The CDR3 sequence is 14 residues long. The V end was cut by 6 bases, the J end by 2 bases, with 13 bases between. CDR3 in amino acids: CASSRQADNTEAFF. CDR3 bases: TGTGCCAGCAGCAGACAGGCTGACAACACTGAAGCTTTCTTT.

This clone was seen just once. This chain links TRBV6-5 with TRBJ2-1, with 13 bases matching TRBD2. The germline gives CDR1 MNHEY, CDR2 SVGAGI. CDR3 length: 14 residues. V was clipped by 6 bases and J by 4 bases; unmatched bases: 0. The DNA for the CDR3 is TGTGCCAGCAGGGGACTAGCGGGGTACAATGAGCAGTTCTTC. This encodes CASRGLAGYNEQFF.

This chain connects TRBV28 to TRBJ1-1; the match to TRBD1 covers 8 bases. The CDR3 has 18 residues. Germline trimming cut 5 bases from V and 1 base from J; bases unmatched to any gene: 15. CDR1 MDHEN and CDR2 SYDVKM come from the germline V gene. The CDR3 nucleotides read TGTGCCAGCAGTCAAACCCGGGGGCAGACAGGGGCGAACACTGAAGCTTTCTTT. Amino acids: CASSQTRGQTGANTEAFF. The whole variable domain, remainder taken from reference TRBV28 and TRBJ1-1, is DVKVTQSSRYLVKRTGEKVFLECVQDMDHENMFWYRQDPGLGLRLIYFSYDVKMKEKGDIPEGYSVSREKKERFSLILESASTNQTSMYLCASSQTRGQTGANTEAFFGQGTRLTVV.

This clone was seen only a few times. V and J are TRBV7-2 and TRBJ2-7; 8 bases line up with TRBD2. The V and J ends lost 1 base and 2 bases, in that order; junction bases with no gene match: 10. The CDR3 is made up of 17 amino acids. Germline CDR1 and CDR2: SGHTA and FQGNSA. DNA for the CDR3: TGTGCCAGCAGCTTAGGCTTCGGGACTAGAGGGGCCTACGAGCAGTACTTC. This translates into CASSLGFGTRGAYEQYF.

J is TRBJ1-1 and V is TRBV13; 10 nucleotides match TRBD1. CDR3 size: 15 residues. V lost 5 bases, J lost 4 bases, and 7 bases stayed unmatched. Germline values: CDR1 PRHDT, CDR2 FYEKMQ (reference sequence). CDR3 region: CASSEMTGGSTEAFF. The DNA of the CDR3 is TGTGCCAGCAGCGAAATGACAGGGGGCTCCACTGAAGCTTTCTTT.

The chain employs TRBV18 and TRBJ1-6; TRBD1 aligns across 8 bases. The CDR3 length is 14 residues. Germline V gene lookup returns CDR1 KGHSH and CDR2 LQKENI. With V trimmed by 5 bases and J by 9 bases, 6 bases remained unmatched. The CDR3 DNA is TGTGCCAGCTCAGAGACAGGGGCTGGTTCACCCCTCCACTTT. Protein: CASSETGAGSPLHF.

The chain employs TRBV15 and TRBJ2-3; D ambiguous. The CDR3 runs 15 residues. V lost 1 base and J 2 bases, leaving 10 bases between the germline ends. Germline CDR1 reads LNHNV; CDR2 reads YYDKDF (reference sequence). The CDR3 region is CATSRAGGHTDTQYF. DNA for the CDR3: TGTGCCACCAGCAGAGCGGGTGGCCACACAGATACGCAGTATTTT.